Listed below are T cell receptor beta chains from one sample, sequenced in a study of T cell repertoires in cytomegalovirus infection. For these TCRs, the target antigens are not known. TCRdb reprocessed the reads with MiXCR, giving one entry per CDR3 protein. Here the sample spans fewer than 950,000 distinct CDR3 sequences, approximately 32% being singletons. The material was cultured CD8+ T cells from PBMCs, obtained from culture after CMV antigen stimulation. Every receptor here comes from a human donor in good health (CMV status not recorded). Some clones in this sample may be carry-over from other donors' samples. Both conserved end residues are part of each CDR3. Fields, in order: D gene, J gene, clone size, V gene, CDR3 DNA, CDR3 protein. A D gene is named only where the DNA matches it firmly. Some rows have no size entry. The others give once, few or many, or a class for an expanded clone.

TRBD1,TRBJ1-5,many,TRBV19,TGTGCCAGTAGTCATCTGGACAGGGCACTATATAGCAATCAGCCCCAGCATTTT,CASSHLDRALYSNQPQHF
NA,TRBJ1-2,few,TRBV20-1,TGCAGTGCTGGTGCTCTCGCCTTC,CSAGALAF
TRBD1,TRBJ2-1,NA,TRBV6-5,TGTGCCAGCAGTTACTCGGTCACTCAGGGGGCGGAGCAGTTCTTC,CASSYSVTQGAEQFF
NA,TRBJ1-6,many,TRBV27,TGTGCCAGCAGTTTGGCTCTCAGGTTATGGCACCATACGGATTCACCCCTCCACTTT,CASSLALRLWHHTDSPLHF
NA,TRBJ2-7,once,TRBV6-6,TGTGCCAGCAGTGACCTGGTGCGGGAGCAGTACTTC,CASSDLVREQYF
NA,TRBJ2-5,few,TRBV25-1,TGTGCCAGCAGCGGGCATACCTCGGAGACCCAGTACTTC,CASSGHTSETQYF
NA,TRBJ1-1,NA,TRBV5-1,TGCGCCAGCAGCTTAGGAATGGGGGCTGGCACTGAAGCTTTCTTT,CASSLGMGAGTEAFF
NA,TRBJ2-1,NA,TRBV7-9,TGTGCCAGCAGGTCTCCGGGACCAAGTAATGAGCAGTTCTTC,CASRSPGPSNEQFF
TRBD2,TRBJ2-3,NA,TRBV6-1,TGTGCCAGCAGTCGTGGGACTAGCGGGGGGGTAGGAGATACGCAGTATTTT,CASSRGTSGGVGDTQYF
NA,TRBJ1-1,NA,TRBV5-6,TGTGCCAGCAGCTTGGCCATGTACGCTGAAGCTTTCTTT,CASSLAMYAEAFF
NA,TRBJ1-1,few,TRBV6-5,TGTGCCAGCAGTACAGGGTGGAACACTGAAGCTTTCTTT,CASSTGWNTEAFF
NA,TRBJ1-1,few,TRBV7-6,TGTGCCAGCAGCCCCCCCTACTTGTACACTGAAGCTTTCTTT,CASSPPYLYTEAFF
TRBD1,TRBJ1-5,NA,TRBV9,TGTGCCAGCAGCGCCCACAGGGGGCACTATCAGCCCCAGCATTTT,CASSAHRGHYQPQHF
NA,TRBJ2-7,NA,TRBV4-1,TGCGCCAGCAGCCAAGATCCAGGAAAGGGCGAGCAGTACTTC,CASSQDPGKGEQYF